This T cell receptor (beta chain) was obtained from a study of T cell repertoires in cytomegalovirus infection. Whole-study context: Signatures in public TCR beta sequences pointed to both CMV infection and matching HLA type. Study-wide results and caveats: HLA-C-restricted CMV-specific TCR beta clonotypes prevailed in the ex vivo response. Frequencies of public TCR beta families were cumulated, and this identified carriers of CMV plus the relevant HLA.

Germline V gene data show CDR1 as SEHNR and CDR2 as FQNEAQ (reference sequence). CDR3 size: 12 residues. V dropped 10 bases and J dropped 2 bases, with 12 bases sitting between them. This clonotype has only a few counts. What it binds is unknown. TCRdb re-derived calls from the reads in MiXCR, one entry per CDR3 protein. The table lists about 130,000 distinct CDR3 sequences, less than 9.5% of them singletons, with around a tenth in the top ten. The clonotype originates from a human donor in good health (CMV status not recorded). Some clones in this sample may be carry-over from other donors' samples. The genes are TRBV7-9 and TRBJ2-7; unclear D gene. Sequenced sample: PBMCs. In DNA form, the CDR3 reads TGTGCCACATCCCCCCTAACCTACGAGCAGTACTTC. Protein sequence: CATSPLTYEQYF.